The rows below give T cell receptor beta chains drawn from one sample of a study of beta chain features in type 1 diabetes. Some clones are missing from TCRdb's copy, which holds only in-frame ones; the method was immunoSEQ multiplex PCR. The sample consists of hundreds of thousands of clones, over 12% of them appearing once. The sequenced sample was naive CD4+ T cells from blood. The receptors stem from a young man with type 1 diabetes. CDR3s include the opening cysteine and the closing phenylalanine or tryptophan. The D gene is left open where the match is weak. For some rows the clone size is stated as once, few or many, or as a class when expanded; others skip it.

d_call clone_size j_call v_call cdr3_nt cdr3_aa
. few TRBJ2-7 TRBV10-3 TGTGCCATCAGGCCCCAGGACGCGTCCTACGAGCAGTACTTC CAIRPQDASYEQYF
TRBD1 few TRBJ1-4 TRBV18 TGTGCCAGCTCATCTGGGACAGGGAATAATGAAAAACTGTTTTTT CASSSGTGNNEKLFF
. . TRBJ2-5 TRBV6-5 TGTGCCAGCCACGGCAGCCAGACCCAGTACTTC CASHGSQTQYF
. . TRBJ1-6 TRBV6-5 TGTGCCAGCAGTTACGGACACATTAATTCACCCCTCCACTTT CASSYGHINSPLHF
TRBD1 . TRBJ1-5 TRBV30 TGTGCCTGGAGTCAGGACAGGGACAGCAAGCCCCAGCATTTT CAWSQDRDSKPQHF
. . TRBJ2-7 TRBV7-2 TGTGCCAGCAGCTTTCTTGGGGCCCCCCCCTACGAGCAGTACTTC CASSFLGAPPYEQYF
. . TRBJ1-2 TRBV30 TGTGCCACCGAGGTTAGGGCGACTAACTATGGCTACACCTTC CATEVRATNYGYTF
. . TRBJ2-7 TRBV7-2 TGTGCCAGCAGCTTAACGGGCAGGAGCTCCTACGAGCAGTACTTC CASSLTGRSSYEQYF
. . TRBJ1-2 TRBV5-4 TGTGCCAGCAGCTCCCTAAAAACAAACTATGGCTACACCTTC CASSSLKTNYGYTF
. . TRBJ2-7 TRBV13 TGTGCCAGCAGCTTAGGTGGGGCCCAGTACTTC CASSLGGAQYF
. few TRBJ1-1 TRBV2 TGTGCCAGCAGCGGGACGGTGAACACTGAAGCTTTCTTT CASSGTVNTEAFF
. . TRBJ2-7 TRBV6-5 TGTGCCAGCAGTTACGGCGGGGTTCGTTCCTACGAGCAGTACTTC CASSYGGVRSYEQYF
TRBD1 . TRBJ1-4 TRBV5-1 TGCGCCAGCAGCTCAGGAACGGGACAGGTTAATGAAAAACTGTTTTTT CASSSGTGQVNEKLFF
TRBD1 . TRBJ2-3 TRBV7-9 TGTGCCAGCAGCCCAACAGGGACAGTTCGCACAGATACGCAGTATTTT CASSPTGTVRTDTQYF
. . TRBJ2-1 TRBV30 TGTGCCTGGAGTGCAAGTCGAGTCCTAGCTTTGAGCTCCTACAATGAGCAGTTCTTC CAWSASRVLALSSYNEQFF
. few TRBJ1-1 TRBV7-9 TGTGCCAGCAGCCCCCAGGGCTACACTGAAGCTTTCTTT CASSPQGYTEAFF